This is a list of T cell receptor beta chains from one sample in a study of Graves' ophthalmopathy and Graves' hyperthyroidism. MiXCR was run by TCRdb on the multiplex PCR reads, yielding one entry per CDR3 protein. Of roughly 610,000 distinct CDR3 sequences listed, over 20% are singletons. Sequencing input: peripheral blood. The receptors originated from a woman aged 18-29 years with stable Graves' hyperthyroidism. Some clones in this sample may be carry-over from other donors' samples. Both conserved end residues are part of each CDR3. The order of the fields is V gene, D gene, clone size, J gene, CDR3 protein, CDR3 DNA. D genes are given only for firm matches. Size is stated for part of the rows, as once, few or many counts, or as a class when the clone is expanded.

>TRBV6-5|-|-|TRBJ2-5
CASSYLPTVREETQYF
TGTGCCAGCAGTTACTTGCCCACGGTCCGAGAAGAGACCCAGTACTTC
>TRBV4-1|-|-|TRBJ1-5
CASSRLGNQPQHF
TGCGCCAGCAGCCGACTGGGGAATCAGCCCCAGCATTTT
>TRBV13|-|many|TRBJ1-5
CASSLRGPLSNQPQHF
TGTGCCAGCAGCTTAAGGGGACCCCTTAGCAATCAGCCCCAGCATTTT
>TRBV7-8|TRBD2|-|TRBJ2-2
CASSGLAGGGELFF
TGTGCCAGCAGCGGACTAGCGGGAGGCGGGGAGCTGTTTTTT
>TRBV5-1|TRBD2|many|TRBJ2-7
CASRDRDFVSSGPYEQYF
TGCGCCAGCAGGGACCGGGACTTTGTTTCTAGCGGCCCCTACGAGCAGTACTTC
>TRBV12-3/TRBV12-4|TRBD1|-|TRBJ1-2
CASRPGQETNYGYTF
TGTGCCAGCAGACCGGGACAGGAAACTAACTATGGCTACACCTTC
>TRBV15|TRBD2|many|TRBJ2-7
CATSTGGGNSYEQYF
TGTGCCACCAGCACCGGCGGGGGAAACTCCTACGAGCAGTACTTC
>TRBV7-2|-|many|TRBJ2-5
CASSRNRETQYF
TGTGCCAGCAGCCGCAATCGGGAGACCCAGTACTTC
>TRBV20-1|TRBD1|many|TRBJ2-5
CSAREWTGRETQYF
TGCAGTGCTAGAGAGTGGACAGGGAGAGAGACCCAGTACTTC
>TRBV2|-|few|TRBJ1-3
CASRASSGNTIYF
TGTGCCAGCAGGGCCAGCTCTGGAAACACCATATATTTT
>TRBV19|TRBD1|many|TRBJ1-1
CASSIRQGPEAFF
TGTGCCAGTAGTATTAGACAGGGGCCTGAAGCTTTCTTT
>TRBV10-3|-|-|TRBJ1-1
CAISEGQGDEAFF
TGTGCCATCAGTGAAGGGCAGGGAGATGAAGCTTTCTTT
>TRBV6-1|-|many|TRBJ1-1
CATRLARDTEAFF
TGTGCCACCCGGCTCGCCAGGGACACTGAAGCTTTCTTT
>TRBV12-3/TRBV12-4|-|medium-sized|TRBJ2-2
CASSSYRSGTGELFF
TGTGCCAGCAGTTCTTATCGATCGGGTACCGGGGAGCTGTTTTTT
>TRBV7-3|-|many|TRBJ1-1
CASSLTGETRAFF
TGTGCCAGCAGCTTAACCGGGGAGACGAGGGCTTTCTTT
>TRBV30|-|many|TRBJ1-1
CAWSVLGGTEAFF
TGTGCCTGGAGTGTACTGGGTGGCACTGAAGCTTTCTTT
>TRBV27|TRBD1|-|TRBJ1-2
CASSPGQGRVGYTF
TGTGCCAGCAGTCCGGGACAGGGGAGAGTGGGCTACACCTTC